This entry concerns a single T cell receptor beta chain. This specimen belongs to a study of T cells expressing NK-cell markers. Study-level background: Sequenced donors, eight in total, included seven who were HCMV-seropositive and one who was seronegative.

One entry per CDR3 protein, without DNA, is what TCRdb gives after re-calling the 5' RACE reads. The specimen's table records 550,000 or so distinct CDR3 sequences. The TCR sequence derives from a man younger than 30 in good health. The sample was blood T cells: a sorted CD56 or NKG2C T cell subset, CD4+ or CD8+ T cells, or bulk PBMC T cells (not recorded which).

Here the CDR3 reads CASSWTSGRTNEQFF. This chain links TRBV7-9 with TRBJ2-1; TCRdb lists TRBD2, though no DNA is available to test this call. CDR1 is SEHNR and CDR2 is FQNEAQ in the germline V gene (reference sequence). The length of the CDR3 is 15 residues.